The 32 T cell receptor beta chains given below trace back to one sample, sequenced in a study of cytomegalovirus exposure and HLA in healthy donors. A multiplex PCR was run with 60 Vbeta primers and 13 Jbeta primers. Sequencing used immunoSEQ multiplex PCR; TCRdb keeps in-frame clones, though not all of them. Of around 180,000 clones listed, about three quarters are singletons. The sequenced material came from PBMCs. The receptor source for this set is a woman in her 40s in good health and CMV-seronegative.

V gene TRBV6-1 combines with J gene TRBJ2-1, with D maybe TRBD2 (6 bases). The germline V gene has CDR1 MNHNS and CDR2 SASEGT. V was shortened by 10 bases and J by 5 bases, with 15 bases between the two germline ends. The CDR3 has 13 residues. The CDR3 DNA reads TGTGCCACCGGCGGGGTTCCGAACAATGAGCAGTTCTTC. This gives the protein CATGGVPNNEQFF.

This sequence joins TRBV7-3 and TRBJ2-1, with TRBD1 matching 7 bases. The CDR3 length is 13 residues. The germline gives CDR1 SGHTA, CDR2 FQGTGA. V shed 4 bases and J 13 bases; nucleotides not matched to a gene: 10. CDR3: CASSSWAGGAQFF. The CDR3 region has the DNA TGTGCCAGCAGCTCTTGGGCAGGGGGAGCACAGTTCTTC.

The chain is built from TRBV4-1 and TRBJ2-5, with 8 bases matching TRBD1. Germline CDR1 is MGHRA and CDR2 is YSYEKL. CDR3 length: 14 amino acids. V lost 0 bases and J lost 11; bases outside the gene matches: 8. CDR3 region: CASSQEVRGLEQYF. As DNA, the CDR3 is TGCGCCAGCAGCCAAGAGGTCAGGGGGCTGGAGCAGTACTTC.

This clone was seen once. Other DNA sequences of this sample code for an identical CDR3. CDR3 DNA: TGCGCCAGCAGCCAAGCATTAGCCGCCTACAATGAGCAGTTCTTC. Translated, it gives CASSQALAAYNEQFF. V usage is TRBV4-3 and J usage is TRBJ2-1; D gene ambiguous. V dropped 1 base and J dropped 2 bases, with 9 bases sitting between them. The CDR3 is 15 residues long. Per germline, CDR1 LGHNA and CDR2 YSLEER.

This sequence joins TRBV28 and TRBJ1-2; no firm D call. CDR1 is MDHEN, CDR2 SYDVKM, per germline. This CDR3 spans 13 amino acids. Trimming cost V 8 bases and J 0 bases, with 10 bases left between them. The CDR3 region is CASRTGPNYGYTF. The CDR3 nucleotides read TGTGCCAGCCGCACGGGTCCTAACTATGGCTACACCTTC.

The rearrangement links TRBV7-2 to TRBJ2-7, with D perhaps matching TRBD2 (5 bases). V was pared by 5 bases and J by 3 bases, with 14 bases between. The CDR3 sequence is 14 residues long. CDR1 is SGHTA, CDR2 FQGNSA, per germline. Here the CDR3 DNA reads TGTGCCAGCAGCCCCGCGGGTACTGGCTACGAGCAGTACTTC. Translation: CASSPAGTGYEQYF.

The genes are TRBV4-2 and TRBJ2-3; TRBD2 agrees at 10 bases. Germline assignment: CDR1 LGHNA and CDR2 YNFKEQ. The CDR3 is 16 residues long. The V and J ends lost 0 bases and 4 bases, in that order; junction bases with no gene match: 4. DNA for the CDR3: TGTGCCAGCAGCCAAGATTCAGCGGGAGGGGCAGATACGCAGTATTTT. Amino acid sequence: CASSQDSAGGADTQYF.

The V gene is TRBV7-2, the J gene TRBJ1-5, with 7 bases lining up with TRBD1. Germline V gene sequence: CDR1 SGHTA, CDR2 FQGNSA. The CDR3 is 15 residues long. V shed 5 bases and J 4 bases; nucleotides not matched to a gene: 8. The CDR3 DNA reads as TGTGCCAGCAGCCGTGACAGGGCTTGGAATCAGCCCCAGCATTTT. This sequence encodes CASSRDRAWNQPQHF.

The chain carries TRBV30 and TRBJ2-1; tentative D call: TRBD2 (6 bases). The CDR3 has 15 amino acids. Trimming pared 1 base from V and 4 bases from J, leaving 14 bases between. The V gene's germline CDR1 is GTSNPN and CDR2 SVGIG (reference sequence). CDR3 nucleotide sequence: TGTGCCTGGAGTGGAATCGGACGGGGGTACAATGAGCAGTTCTTC. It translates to CAWSGIGRGYNEQFF.

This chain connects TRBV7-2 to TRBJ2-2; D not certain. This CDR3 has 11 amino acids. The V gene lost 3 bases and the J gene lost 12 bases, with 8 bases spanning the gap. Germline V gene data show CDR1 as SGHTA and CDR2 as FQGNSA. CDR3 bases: TGTGCCAGCAGCTTCAGCGTGCAGCTGTTTTTT. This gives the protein CASSFSVQLFF.

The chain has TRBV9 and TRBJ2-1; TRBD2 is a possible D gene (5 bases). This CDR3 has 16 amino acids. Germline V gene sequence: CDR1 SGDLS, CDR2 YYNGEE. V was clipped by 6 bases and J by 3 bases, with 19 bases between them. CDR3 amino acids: CASTLSETQNYNEQFF. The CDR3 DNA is TGTGCCAGCACCCTTAGCGAAACCCAAAACTACAATGAGCAGTTCTTC.

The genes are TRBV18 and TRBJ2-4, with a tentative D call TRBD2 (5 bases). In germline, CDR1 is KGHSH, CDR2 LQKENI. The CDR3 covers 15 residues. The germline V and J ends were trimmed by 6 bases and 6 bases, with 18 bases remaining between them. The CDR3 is CASSQLRDPSNIQYF. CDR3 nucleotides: TGTGCCAGCTCCCAACTCCGGGATCCATCAAACATTCAGTACTTC. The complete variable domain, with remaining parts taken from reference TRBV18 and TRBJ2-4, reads NAGVMQNPRHLVRRRGQEARLRCSPMKGHSHVYWYRQLPEEGLKFMVYLQKENIIDESGMPKERFSAEFPKEGPSILRIQQVVRGDSAAYFCASSQLRDPSNIQYFGAGTRLSVL.

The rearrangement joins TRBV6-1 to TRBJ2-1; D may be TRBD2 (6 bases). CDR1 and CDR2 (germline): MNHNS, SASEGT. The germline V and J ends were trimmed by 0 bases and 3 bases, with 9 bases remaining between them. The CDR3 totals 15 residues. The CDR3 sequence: CASSEAYGSYNEQFF. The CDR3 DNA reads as TGTGCCAGCAGTGAAGCATACGGGAGCTACAATGAGCAGTTCTTC.

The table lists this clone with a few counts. The CDR3 sequence is CASSEARTGVNQPQHF. The CDR3 bases are TGTGCCAGCAGTGAAGCGAGGACAGGTGTTAATCAGCCCCAGCATTTT. The rearrangement uses TRBV6-1 and TRBJ1-5; 7 bases fit TRBD1. CDR1 is MNHNS, CDR2 SASEGT, per germline. The CDR3 loop spans 16 amino acids. The trim removed 0 bases at V and 4 bases at J, leaving 6 bases unmatched.

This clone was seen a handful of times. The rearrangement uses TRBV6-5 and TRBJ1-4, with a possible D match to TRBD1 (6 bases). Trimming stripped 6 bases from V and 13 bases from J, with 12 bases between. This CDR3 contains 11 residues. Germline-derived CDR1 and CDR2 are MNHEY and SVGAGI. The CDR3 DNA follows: TGTGCCAGCAGGGGGGGGCTTGGACTGTTTTTT. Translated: CASRGGLGLFF.

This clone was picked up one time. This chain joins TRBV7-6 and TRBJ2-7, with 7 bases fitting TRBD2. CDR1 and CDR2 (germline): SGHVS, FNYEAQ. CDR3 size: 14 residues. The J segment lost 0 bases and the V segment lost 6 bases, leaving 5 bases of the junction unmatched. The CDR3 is CASSLGTNSYEQYF. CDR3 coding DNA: TGTGCCAGCAGTCTTGGGACTAACTCCTACGAGCAGTACTTC.

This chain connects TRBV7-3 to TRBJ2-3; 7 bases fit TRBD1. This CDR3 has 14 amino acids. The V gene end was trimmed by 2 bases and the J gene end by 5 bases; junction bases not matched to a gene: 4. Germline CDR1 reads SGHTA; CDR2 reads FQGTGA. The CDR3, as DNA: TGTGCCAGCAGCTTAGGACAGGTTGGAGATACGCAGTATTTT. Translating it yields CASSLGQVGDTQYF.

As DNA, the CDR3 is TGTGCCAGCAGTCCCGGGACAGCTAGCAATCAGCCCCAGCATTTT. Amino acids: CASSPGTASNQPQHF. The rearrangement links TRBV7-9 to TRBJ1-5, with 7 bases matching TRBD1. The CDR3 totals 15 residues. V was clipped by 6 bases and J by 0 bases; unmatched bases: 5. The germline V gene has CDR1 SEHNR and CDR2 FQNEAQ (reference sequence).

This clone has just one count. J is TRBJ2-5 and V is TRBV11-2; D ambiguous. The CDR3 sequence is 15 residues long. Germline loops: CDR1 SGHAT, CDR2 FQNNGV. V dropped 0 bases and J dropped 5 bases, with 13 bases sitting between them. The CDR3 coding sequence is TGTGCCAGCAGCTTAGATCCAGAGTTGGGCGAGACCCAGTACTTC. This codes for CASSLDPELGETQYF. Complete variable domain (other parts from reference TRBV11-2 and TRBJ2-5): EAGVAQSPRYKIIEKRQSVAFWCNPISGHATLYWYQQILGQGPKLLIQFQNNGVVDDSQLPKDRFSAERLKGVDSTLKIQPAKLEDSAVYLCASSLDPELGETQYFGPGTRLLVL.

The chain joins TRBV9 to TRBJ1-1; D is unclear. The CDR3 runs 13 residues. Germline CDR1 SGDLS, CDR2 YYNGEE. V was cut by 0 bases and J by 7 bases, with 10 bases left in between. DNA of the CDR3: TGTGCCAGCAGCGTAGGGCATCCGGGTGAAGCTTTCTTT. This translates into CASSVGHPGEAFF.

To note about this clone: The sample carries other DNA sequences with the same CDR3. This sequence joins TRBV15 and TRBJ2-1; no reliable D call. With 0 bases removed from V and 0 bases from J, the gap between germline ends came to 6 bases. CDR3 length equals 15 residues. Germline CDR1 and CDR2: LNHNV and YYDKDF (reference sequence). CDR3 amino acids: CATSRDTGSYNEQFF. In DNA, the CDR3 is TGTGCCACCAGCAGAGACACGGGCTCCTACAATGAGCAGTTCTTC.

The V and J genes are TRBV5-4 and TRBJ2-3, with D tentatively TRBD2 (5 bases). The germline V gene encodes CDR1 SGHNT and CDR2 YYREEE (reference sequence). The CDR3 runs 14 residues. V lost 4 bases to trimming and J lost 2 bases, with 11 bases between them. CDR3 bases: TGTGCCAGCAGCCCGTGGACTGTCACAGATACGCAGTATTTT. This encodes CASSPWTVTDTQYF.

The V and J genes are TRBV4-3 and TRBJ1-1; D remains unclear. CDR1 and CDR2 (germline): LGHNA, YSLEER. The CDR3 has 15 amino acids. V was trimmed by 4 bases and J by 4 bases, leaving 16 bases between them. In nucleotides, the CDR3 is TGCGCCAGCAGCCGGTCGTCAGGCAAGTTCACTGAAGCTTTCTTT. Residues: CASSRSSGKFTEAFF.

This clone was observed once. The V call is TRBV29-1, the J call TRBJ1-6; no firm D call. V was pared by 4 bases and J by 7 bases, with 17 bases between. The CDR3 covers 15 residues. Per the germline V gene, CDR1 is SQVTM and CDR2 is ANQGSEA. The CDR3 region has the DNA TGCAGCGTTGCGCCAGAGGGCGGCCCAAATTCACCCCTCCACTTT. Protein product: CSVAPEGGPNSPLHF.

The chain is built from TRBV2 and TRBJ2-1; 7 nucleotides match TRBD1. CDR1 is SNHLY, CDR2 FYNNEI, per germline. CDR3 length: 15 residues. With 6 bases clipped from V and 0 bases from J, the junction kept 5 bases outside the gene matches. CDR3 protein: CASSADRLSYNEQFF. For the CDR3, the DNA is TGTGCCAGCAGCGCGGACAGGCTCTCCTACAATGAGCAGTTCTTC.

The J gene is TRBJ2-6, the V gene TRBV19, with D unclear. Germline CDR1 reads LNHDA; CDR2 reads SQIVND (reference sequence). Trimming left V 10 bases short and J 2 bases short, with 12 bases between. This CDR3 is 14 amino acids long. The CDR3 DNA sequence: TGTGCCACCACCCTCCAGGCTGGGGCCAACGTCCTGACTTTC. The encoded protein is CATTLQAGANVLTF.

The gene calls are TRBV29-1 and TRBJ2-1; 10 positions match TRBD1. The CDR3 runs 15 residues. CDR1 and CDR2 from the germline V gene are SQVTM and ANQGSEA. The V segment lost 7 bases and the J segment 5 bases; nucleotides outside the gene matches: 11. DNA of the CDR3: TGCAGCGCACCGACAGGGGGCGGGGGCAACAATGAGCAGTTCTTC. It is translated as CSAPTGGGGNNEQFF.

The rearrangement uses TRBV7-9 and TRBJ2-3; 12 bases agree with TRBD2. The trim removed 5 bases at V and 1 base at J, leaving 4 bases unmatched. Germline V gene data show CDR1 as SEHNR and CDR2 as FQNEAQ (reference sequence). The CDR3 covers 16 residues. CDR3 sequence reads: CASSALAGGGTDTQYF. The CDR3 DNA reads TGTGCCAGCAGCGCACTAGCGGGAGGAGGCACAGATACGCAGTATTTT.

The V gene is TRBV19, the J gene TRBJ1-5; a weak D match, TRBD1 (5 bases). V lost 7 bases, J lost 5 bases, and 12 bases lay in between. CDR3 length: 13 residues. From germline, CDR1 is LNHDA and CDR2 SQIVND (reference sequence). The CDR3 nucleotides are TGTGCCAGTACCCCCGGAGGGGATCAGCCCCAGCATTTT. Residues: CASTPGGDQPQHF.

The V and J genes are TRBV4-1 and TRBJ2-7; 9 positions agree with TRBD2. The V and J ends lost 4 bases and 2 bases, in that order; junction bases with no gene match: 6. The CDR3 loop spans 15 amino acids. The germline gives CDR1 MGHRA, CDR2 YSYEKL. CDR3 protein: CASSLLSGSPYEQYV. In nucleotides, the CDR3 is TGCGCCAGCAGCCTCCTTAGCGGGAGCCCCTACGAGCAGTACGTC.

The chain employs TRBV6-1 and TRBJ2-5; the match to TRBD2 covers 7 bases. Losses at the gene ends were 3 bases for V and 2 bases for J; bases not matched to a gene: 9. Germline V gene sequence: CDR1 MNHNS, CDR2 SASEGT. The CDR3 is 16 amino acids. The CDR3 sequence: CASSEDYKGGQETQYF. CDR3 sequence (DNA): TGTGCCAGCAGTGAGGACTATAAGGGAGGGCAAGAGACCCAGTACTTC.

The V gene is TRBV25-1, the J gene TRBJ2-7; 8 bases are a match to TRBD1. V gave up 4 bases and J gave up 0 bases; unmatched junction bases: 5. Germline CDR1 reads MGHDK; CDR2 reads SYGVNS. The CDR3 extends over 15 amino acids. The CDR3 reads CASSARGPGSYEQYF. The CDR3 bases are TGTGCCAGCAGTGCCAGGGGGCCGGGCTCCTACGAGCAGTACTTC.